This TCR beta chain is drawn from a study of blood T cell repertoires in COVID-19. Looking at the study overall: The United States, Italy and Spain supplied acute and convalescent COVID-19 samples. PBMCs, B-cell-depleted T cells, or T cells provided the cDNA or gDNA that made up the material.

Original data processing: From reference gene primer amplification, estimates of nucleated cell counts were derived. This table comes from immunoSEQ multiplex PCR, and its TCRdb copy is limited to in-frame clones, with some not included. Clone size and the V and J calls come from that table; the DNA yielded D and trimming. The sample shows 150,000 to 200,000 clones, 70% to 85% of them seen only once. This TCR derives from a human donor with acute or convalescent COVID-19. The donor label of this sample is uncertain. Sequencing was performed on peripheral blood.

The CDR3 bases are TGTGCCAGCAGCCGGACAGGGGGCCCCGGGACCCTCCACTTT. The encoded protein is CASSRTGGPGTLHF. This chain links TRBV27 with TRBJ1-6; 11 bases are shared with TRBD1. This CDR3 has 14 residues. J lost 14 bases, V lost 6 bases, and 9 bases had no gene match. CDR1 is MNHEY, CDR2 SMNVEV, per germline (reference sequence).